The 2 T cell receptor beta chains below come from one sample, sequenced in a study of PD-1 blockade in classical Hodgkin lymphoma. Data came from immunoSEQ multiplex PCR; TCRdb stores just in-frame clones and leaves some out. The sample lists around 34,000 clones; approximately 90% were seen once. The patients all showed relapse after autologous stem cell transplantation, while their brentuximab vedotin exposure varied. Thawed PBMCs were the source of CD4+ T cells, purified by magnetic negative selection. Here the sequenced sample was CD4+ T cells from blood, taken at baseline. The receptors shown here come from a human donor with classical Hodgkin lymphoma.

This clone came up a few times. The chain employs TRBV10-3 and TRBJ2-7, with a tentative D call TRBD2 (6 bases). Germline CDR1 and CDR2: ENHRY and SYGVKD. This CDR3 has 13 residues. V lost 10 bases, J lost 3 bases, and 16 bases lay in between. CDR3: CATAGGLFYEQYF. The CDR3 DNA reads TGTGCCACCGCCGGCGGACTATTCTACGAGCAGTACTTC.

The genes are TRBV7-6 and TRBJ2-2, with 11 bases fitting TRBD1. V shed 6 bases and J 3 bases; nucleotides not matched to a gene: 6. The CDR3 contains 16 residues. The V gene's germline CDR1 is SGHVS and CDR2 FNYEAQ. The CDR3 region has the DNA TGTGCCAGCAGACGGACAGGGGGCAGAGACACCGGGGAGCTGTTTTTT. Residues: CASRRTGGRDTGELFF.